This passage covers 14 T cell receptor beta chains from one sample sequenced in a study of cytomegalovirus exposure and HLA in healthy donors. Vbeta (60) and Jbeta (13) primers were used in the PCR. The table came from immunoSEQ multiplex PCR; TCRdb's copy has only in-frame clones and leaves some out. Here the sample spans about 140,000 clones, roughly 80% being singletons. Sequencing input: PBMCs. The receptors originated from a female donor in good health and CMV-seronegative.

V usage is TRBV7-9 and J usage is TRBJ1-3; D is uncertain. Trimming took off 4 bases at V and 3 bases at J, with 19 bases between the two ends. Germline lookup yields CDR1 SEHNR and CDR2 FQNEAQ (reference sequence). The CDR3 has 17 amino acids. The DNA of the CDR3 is TGTGCCAGCAGCTCACTCAGACTTACTCTTGGTGGAAACACCATATATTTT. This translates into CASSSLRLTLGGNTIYF.

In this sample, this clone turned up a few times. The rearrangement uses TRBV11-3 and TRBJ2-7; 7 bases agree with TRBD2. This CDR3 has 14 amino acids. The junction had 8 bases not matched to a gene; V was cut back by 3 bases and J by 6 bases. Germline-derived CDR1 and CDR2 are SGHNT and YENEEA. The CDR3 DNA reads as TGTGCCAGCAGCTTCCGGGGGGAAGAGGCCGAGCAGTACTTC. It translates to CASSFRGEEAEQYF. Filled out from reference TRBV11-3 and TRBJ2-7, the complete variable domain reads EAGVVQSPRYKIIEKKQPVAFWCNPISGHNTLYWYLQNLGQGPELLIRYENEEAVDDSQLPKDRFSAERLKGVDSTLKIQPAELGDSAVYLCASSFRGEEAEQYFGPGTRLTVT.

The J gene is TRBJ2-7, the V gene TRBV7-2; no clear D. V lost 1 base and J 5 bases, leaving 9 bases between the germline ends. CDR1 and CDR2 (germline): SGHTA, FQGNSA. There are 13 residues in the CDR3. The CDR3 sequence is CASSLVTANEQYF. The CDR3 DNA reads TGTGCCAGCAGCTTAGTAACTGCGAACGAGCAGTACTTC.

CDR3 sequence reads: CASNEIQGDTEAFF. CDR3 bases: TGCGCCAGCAACGAAATTCAGGGGGACACTGAAGCTTTCTTT. The chain couples TRBV10-2 to TRBJ1-1; the match to TRBD1 covers 7 bases. V was clipped by 7 bases and J by 3 bases; unmatched bases: 8. The CDR3 contains 14 residues. The germline CDR1 and CDR2 sequences are WSHSY and SAAADI.

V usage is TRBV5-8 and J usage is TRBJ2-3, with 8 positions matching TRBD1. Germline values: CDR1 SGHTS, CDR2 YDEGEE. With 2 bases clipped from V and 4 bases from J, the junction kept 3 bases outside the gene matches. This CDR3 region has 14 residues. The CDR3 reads CASSFETGADTQYF. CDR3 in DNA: TGTGCCAGCAGCTTCGAGACAGGGGCAGATACGCAGTATTTT.

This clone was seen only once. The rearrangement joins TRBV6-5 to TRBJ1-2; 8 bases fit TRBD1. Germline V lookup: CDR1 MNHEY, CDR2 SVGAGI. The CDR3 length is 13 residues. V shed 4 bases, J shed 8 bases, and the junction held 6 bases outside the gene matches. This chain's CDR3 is CASSSSGTGGYTF. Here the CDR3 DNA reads TGTGCCAGCAGTTCATCTGGGACAGGCGGCTACACCTTC.

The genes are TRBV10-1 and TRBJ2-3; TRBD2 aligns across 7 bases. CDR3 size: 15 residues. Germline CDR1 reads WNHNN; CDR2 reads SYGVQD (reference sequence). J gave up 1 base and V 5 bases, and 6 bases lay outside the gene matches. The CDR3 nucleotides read TGCGCCAGCAGTCCCGGGACTATACGCACAGATACGCAGTATTTT. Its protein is CASSPGTIRTDTQYF.

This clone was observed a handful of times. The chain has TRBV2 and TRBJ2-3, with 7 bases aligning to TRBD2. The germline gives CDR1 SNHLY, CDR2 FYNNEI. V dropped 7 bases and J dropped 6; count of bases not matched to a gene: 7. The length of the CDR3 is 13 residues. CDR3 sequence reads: CASKAGVSDTQYF. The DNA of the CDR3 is TGTGCCAGCAAGGCGGGAGTTTCGGATACGCAGTATTTT.

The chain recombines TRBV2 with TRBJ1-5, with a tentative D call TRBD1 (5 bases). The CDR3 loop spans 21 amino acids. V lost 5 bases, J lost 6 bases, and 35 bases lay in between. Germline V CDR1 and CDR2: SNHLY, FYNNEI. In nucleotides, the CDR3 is TGTGCCAGCAGTTCAGGTACCAGGGAGGCCGTCATTGCCGGACCGGCTCAGCCCCAGCATTTT. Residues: CASSSGTREAVIAGPAQPQHF.

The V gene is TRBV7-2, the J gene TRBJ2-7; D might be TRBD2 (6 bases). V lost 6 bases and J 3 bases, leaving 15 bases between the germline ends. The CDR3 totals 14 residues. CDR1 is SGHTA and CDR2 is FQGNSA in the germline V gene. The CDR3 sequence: CASRRDRRVYEQYF. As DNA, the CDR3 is TGTGCCAGCAGGCGGGACCGCCGAGTCTACGAGCAGTACTTC.

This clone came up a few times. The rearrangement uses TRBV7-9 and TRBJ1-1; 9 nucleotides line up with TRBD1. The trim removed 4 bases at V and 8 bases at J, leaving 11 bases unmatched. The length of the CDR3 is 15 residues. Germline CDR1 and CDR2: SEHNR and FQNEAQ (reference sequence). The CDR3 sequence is CASSSELTGGLEAFF. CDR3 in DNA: TGTGCCAGCAGCTCAGAGCTCACAGGGGGCTTAGAAGCTTTCTTT.

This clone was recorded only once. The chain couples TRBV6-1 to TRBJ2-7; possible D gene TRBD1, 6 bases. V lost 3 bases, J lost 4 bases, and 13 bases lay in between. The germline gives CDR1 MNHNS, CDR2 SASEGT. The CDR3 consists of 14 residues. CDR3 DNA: TGTGCCAGCAGTGATCCACAGGGAAGGTACGAGCAGTACTTC. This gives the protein CASSDPQGRYEQYF.

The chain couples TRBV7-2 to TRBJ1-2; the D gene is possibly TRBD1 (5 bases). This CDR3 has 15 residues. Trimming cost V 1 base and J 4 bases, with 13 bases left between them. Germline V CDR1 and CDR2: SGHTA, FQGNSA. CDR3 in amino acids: CASSLGRGSGYGYTF. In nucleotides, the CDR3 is TGTGCCAGCAGCTTAGGTCGGGGGTCGGGCTATGGCTACACCTTC.

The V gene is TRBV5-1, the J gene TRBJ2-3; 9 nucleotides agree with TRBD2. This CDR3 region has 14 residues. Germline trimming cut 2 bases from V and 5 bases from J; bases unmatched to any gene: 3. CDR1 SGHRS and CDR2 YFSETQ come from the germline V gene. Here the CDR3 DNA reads TGCGCCAGCAGCTTAGCGGGGGGATTAGATACGCAGTATTTT. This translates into CASSLAGGLDTQYF.